Listed below are T cell receptor beta chains from one sample, sequenced in a study of OX40 agonist ivuxolimab in advanced cancers. The table came from immunoSEQ multiplex PCR; TCRdb's copy has only in-frame clones and leaves some out. The table records more than 45,000 clones, around 85% of them present only once. Sequencing was performed on CD4+ or CD8+ T cells sorted from blood, taken in a trial of the OX40 agonist ivuxolimab. The receptors here all came from an adult with an advanced solid tumor such as melanoma, head and neck, liver or kidney cancer. Both conserved end residues are trimmed from each CDR3. Each record gives: J gene, V gene, CDR3 protein.

TRBJ2-2,TRBV6-1,AIRSGRGTGELF
TRBJ2-2,TRBV10-3,AISGSRLSNTGELF
TRBJ2-5,TRBV4-2,ASSQGTGGRGDQETQY
TRBJ2-3,TRBV14,ASSQDFATDTQY
TRBJ2-5,TRBV2,ASSFAGLAGQETQY
TRBJ2-7,TRBV5-5,ASSPNRNYEQY
TRBJ2-3,TRBV30,AWRRASGYTDTQY
TRBJ2-7,TRBV18,ASRPTGTGGYEQY
TRBJ2-5,TRBV5-4,ASSLGQGMIAETQY
TRBJ1-2,TRBV9,ASSVDPTSGGYT
TRBJ2-7,TRBV2,ASSKTGTGAGHEQY
TRBJ2-3,TRBV7-8,ASSLSRGAPSTDTQY
TRBJ2-5,TRBV9,ASSVMASGGDRQETQY
TRBJ2-7,TRBV7-2,ASSLPSGGNKWEQY
TRBJ1-1,TRBV9,ASSVELQGPGTEAF
TRBJ1-3,TRBV4-2,ASSPRTMISGNTIY
TRBJ2-5,TRBV6-6,ASRRPRDRGRETQY
TRBJ1-6,TRBV9,ASRPTGTDNSPLH
TRBJ1-1,TRBV7-2,ASSFRTGGLTEAF
TRBJ2-3,TRBV4-3,ASSYRGGGSTDTQY
TRBJ1-5,TRBV7-6,ASSLGQGSNQPQH
TRBJ2-5,TRBV19,ASSPPGQGSKTQY
TRBJ2-5,TRBV7-3,ASSFGSAAGEETQY
TRBJ2-1,TRBV4-3,ASSQDLAGGNEQF
TRBJ2-5,TRBV4-1,ASSQDPGGDETQY
TRBJ2-3,TRBV6-5,ASTKIGVDTQY
TRBJ2-3,TRBV10-3,AISETGGDTQY
TRBJ2-7,TRBV7-2,ASSSTGVYEQY
TRBJ1-1,TRBV2,ASHPGQPNTEAF
TRBJ2-3,TRBV4-3,ASSHYQETDTQY
TRBJ2-2,TRBV2,ASSERTSSTGELF
TRBJ2-1,TRBV19,ASQGVMAGGGEQF
TRBJ2-7,TRBV29-1,SATGHSYEQY
TRBJ2-5,TRBV11-3,ASSRGVRERGQETQY
TRBJ1-2,TRBV7-9,ASRPPSYGYT
TRBJ1-2,TRBV7-9,ASSDRGNYGYT
TRBJ1-2,TRBV28,ASTLPADYGYT
TRBJ2-3,TRBV5-1,ASSFGYSFTDTQY
TRBJ2-1,TRBV7-9,ASSFEYEQF
TRBJ2-7,TRBV12-1,ASSFRDWGSWEQY
TRBJ2-1,TRBV29-1,SVDNSRRYNEQF